The rows below give T cell receptor beta chains drawn from one sample of a study of naive and memory T cell subsets. Via MiXCR, TCRdb re-called the UMI-ligation and nested PCR reads, giving one row per CDR3 protein. The sample consists of approximately 89,000 distinct CDR3 sequences, 7% to 8% of them appearing once. The sample was central memory CD4+ T cells from blood. The receptors originated from a human donor in good health. CDR3s include the opening cysteine and the closing phenylalanine or tryptophan. The D gene is left open where the match is weak. Clone size is not always given. Where it is, it says once, few, many or a class for expanded clones.

length | D | size | J | V | DNA | CDR3
16 | - | many | TRBJ1-2 | TRBV6-6 | TGTGCCAGCAGCACGGGGACGGAACGAGCTAACTATGGCTACACCTTC | CASSTGTERANYGYTF
17 | - | many | TRBJ2-2 | TRBV12-3/TRBV12-4 | TGTGCCAGCAGTAGAAAGGGGGGTCAGTTGATGACCGGGGAGCTGTTTTTT | CASSRKGGQLMTGELFF
16 | - | many | TRBJ2-1 | TRBV11-2 | TGTGCCAGCAGCTTAATCGGCGGAGCCTCCTACAATGAGCAGTTCTTC | CASSLIGGASYNEQFF
13 | - | - | TRBJ2-3 | TRBV19 | TGTGCCAGTAGACCGACGCTGGGAGATACGCAGTATTTT | CASRPTLGDTQYF
15 | - | many | TRBJ1-6 | TRBV12-3/TRBV12-4 | TGTGCCAGCAGTTCTAGCGGCTCCTATAATTCACCCCTCCACTTT | CASSSSGSYNSPLHF
12 | - | many | TRBJ1-5 | TRBV29-1 | TGCAGCGTTGGAACTAGCAATCAGCCCCAGCATTTT | CSVGTSNQPQHF
14 | - | many | TRBJ2-3 | TRBV29-1 | TGCAGCGTTGAACCCCGGACCACCACAGATACGCAGTATTTT | CSVEPRTTTDTQYF
15 | TRBD2 | many | TRBJ2-7 | TRBV28 | TGTGCCAGCAGTTTAGGTGGGGACTACCCCTACGAGCAGTACTTC | CASSLGGDYPYEQYF
13 | TRBD1 | - | TRBJ2-7 | TRBV29-1 | TGCAGCGTCTCCGGGACAGGGGTCTACGAGCAGTACTTC | CSVSGTGVYEQYF
13 | - | - | TRBJ2-1 | TRBV7-3 | TGTGCCAGCAGCTTAGACTTCTACAATGAGCAGTTCTTC | CASSLDFYNEQFF
13 | - | many | TRBJ2-5 | TRBV10-3 | TGTGCCATCGGTAGCAGCTCCCAAGAGACCCAGTACTTC | CAIGSSSQETQYF
15 | - | many | TRBJ1-2 | TRBV28 | TGTGCCAGCAGCCTCCCCATTGGACAGTCCTATGGCTACACCTTC | CASSLPIGQSYGYTF
13 | - | - | TRBJ1-5 | TRBV7-2 | TGTGCCAGCAGCTTAGAGGGGGGGGGGCCCCAGCATTTT | CASSLEGGGPQHF
15 | TRBD2 | few | TRBJ2-6 | TRBV29-1 | TGCAGCGTGATGGGACTAGCTTCTGGGGCCAACGTCCTGACTTTC | CSVMGLASGANVLTF
13 | - | many | TRBJ2-3 | TRBV20-1 | TGCAGTGCATCCACCGACGGCACAGATACGCAGTATTTT | CSASTDGTDTQYF